The 8 T cell receptor beta chains given below trace back to one sample, sequenced in a study of human thymus T cells (dated by TCRdb to 2018 to 2021). The thymus tissue came from surgical resects taken out during corrective cardiac surgery. The library relied on the immunoSEQ multiplex PCR assay. Entries here come from immuneACCESS through TCRdb and include only in-frame sequences with V and J called. Some clones fail to appear in such tables; in the studies checked, an unresolved V gene covers under half of the shortfall, and the cause of the remainder is unknown. In all, the sample holds about 78,000 clones, and 90% to 98% of those were seen once. 0.031% of the sample is held by the ten biggest clonotypes. What was sequenced was thymus tissue. Receptor source: a boy under three years old with a congenital heart defect but otherwise immunologically healthy.

This chain uses TRBV6-5 with TRBJ1-2; 8 positions agree with TRBD1. CDR1 and CDR2 from the germline V gene are MNHEY and SVGAGI. The CDR3 has 14 amino acids. V gave up 5 bases and J gave up 2 bases; unmatched junction bases: 4. For the CDR3, the DNA is TGTGCCAGCAGTCGCAGGGGGCGAAACTATGGCTACACCTTC. It codes for CASSRRGRNYGYTF.

The rearrangement links TRBV7-9 to TRBJ2-2; 15 positions match TRBD2. The CDR3 is made up of 19 amino acids. The V and J ends lost 5 bases and 4 bases, in that order; junction bases with no gene match: 11. Per the germline V gene, CDR1 is SEHNR and CDR2 is FQNEAQ (reference sequence). CDR3 in amino acids: CASSQWTSGRAVGTGELFF. The CDR3 DNA reads TGTGCCAGCAGCCAATGGACTAGCGGGAGGGCCGTGGGCACCGGGGAGCTGTTTTTT.

The chain combines TRBV19 with TRBJ2-7; 8 positions agree with TRBD1. The length of the CDR3 is 16 residues. V lost 6 bases, J lost 3 bases, and 13 bases stayed unmatched. From germline, CDR1 is LNHDA and CDR2 SQIVND (reference sequence). CDR3 sequence (DNA): TGTGCCAGTAGGAATGATTCAGGGGGCCCCTACTACGAGCAGTACTTC. Translating gives CASRNDSGGPYYEQYF.

This chain connects TRBV5-6 to TRBJ2-3; TRBD2 matches 10 bases. The V and J ends lost 0 bases and 2 bases, in that order; junction bases with no gene match: 9. CDR1 SGHDT and CDR2 YYEEEE come from the germline V gene. There are 18 residues in the CDR3. Written as DNA, the CDR3 is TGTGCCAGCAGCTTGGAAGGAATAGCGGGGGGCGACACAGATACGCAGTATTTT. Residues: CASSLEGIAGGDTDTQYF.

The CDR3 spells CASRLRGRWGTEAFF. The CDR3 DNA is TGTGCCAGCAGACTGAGGGGGCGATGGGGGACTGAAGCTTTCTTT. The rearrangement uses TRBV28 and TRBJ1-1; 7 positions match TRBD1. The CDR3 has 15 amino acids. Germline trimming cut 6 bases from V and 5 bases from J; bases unmatched to any gene: 12. Per germline, CDR1 MDHEN and CDR2 SYDVKM.

The chain carries TRBV7-8 and TRBJ2-7, with 7 bases fitting TRBD2. Germline V gene data show CDR1 as SGHVS and CDR2 as FQNEAQ. The CDR3 sequence is 16 residues long. The J segment lost 1 base and the V segment lost 0 bases, leaving 6 bases of the junction unmatched. The CDR3 region is CASSLAPWRESYEQYF. CDR3 nucleotides: TGTGCCAGCAGCTTAGCACCCTGGCGGGAGTCCTACGAGCAGTACTTC.

This chain joins TRBV6-1 and TRBJ2-2, with a tentative D call TRBD2 (5 bases). Germline V gene lookup returns CDR1 MNHNS and CDR2 SASEGT. This CDR3 region has 15 residues. Trimming removed 7 bases at V and 0 bases at J, with 12 bases between. The CDR3 protein is CASMGGPPNTGELFF. CDR3 DNA sequence: TGTGCCAGCATGGGCGGGCCCCCGAACACCGGGGAGCTGTTTTTT.

The chain couples TRBV28 to TRBJ2-7; TRBD1 matches at 10 bases. Per germline, CDR1 MDHEN and CDR2 SYDVKM. The CDR3 has 15 residues. V shed 5 bases and J 1 base; nucleotides not matched to a gene: 5. CDR3 bases: TGTGCCAGCAGTAAGCCGGGACAGGGGTCCTACGAGCAGTACTTC. Amino acid sequence: CASSKPGQGSYEQYF.